Here is one TCR beta chain with its context. The V gene's germline CDR1 is MNHEY and CDR2 SVGAGI. The CDR3 sequence is 13 residues long. Trimming cost V 8 bases and J 4 bases; bases outside gene matches: 8. Clones were read by immunoSEQ multiplex PCR, and TCRdb kept only the in-frame ones, dropping some. The data show 90,000 or so clones, 75% to 95% seen once. The data originate from a study of T cell changes during pregnancy in multiple sclerosis. The chain joins TRBV6-5 to TRBJ2-7, with 7 positions matching TRBD1. This sample comprised peripheral blood, obtained before pregnancy. The origin of this receptor is a female donor with multiple sclerosis, enrolled in a pregnancy study. The CDR3: CASQAPGGYEQYF. The CDR3 DNA is TGTGCCAGCCAAGCCCCAGGGGGTTACGAGCAGTACTTC.